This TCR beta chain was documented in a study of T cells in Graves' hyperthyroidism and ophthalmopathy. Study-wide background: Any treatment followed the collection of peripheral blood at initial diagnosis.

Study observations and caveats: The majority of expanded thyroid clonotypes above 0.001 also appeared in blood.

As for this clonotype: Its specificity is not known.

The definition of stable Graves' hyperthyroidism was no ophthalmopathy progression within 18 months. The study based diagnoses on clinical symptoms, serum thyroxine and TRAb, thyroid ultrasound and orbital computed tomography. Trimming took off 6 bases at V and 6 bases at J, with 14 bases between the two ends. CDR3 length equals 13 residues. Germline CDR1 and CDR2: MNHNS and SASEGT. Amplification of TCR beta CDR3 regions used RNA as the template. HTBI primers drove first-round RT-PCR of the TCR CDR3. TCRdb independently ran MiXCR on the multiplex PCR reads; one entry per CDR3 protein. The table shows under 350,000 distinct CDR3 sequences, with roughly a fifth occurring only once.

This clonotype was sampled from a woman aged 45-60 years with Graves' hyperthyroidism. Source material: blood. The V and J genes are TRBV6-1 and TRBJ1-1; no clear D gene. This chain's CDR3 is CASRPPTLSEAFF. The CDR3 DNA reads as TGTGCCAGCAGACCTCCCACTTTGTCTGAAGCTTTCTTT.